Below are 29 T cell receptor beta chains sequenced from a single sample in a study of CD8 T cells in Susac syndrome. Random-hexamer reverse transcription was applied to roughly 0.5 to 1 ug RNA. In TCRdb, the immunoSEQ multiplex PCR reads were re-called with MiXCR into one record per CDR3 protein. The sample has about 200,000 distinct CDR3 sequences; 90% to 95% are singletons. The source material was CD4+ T cells from PBMCs. All receptors come from a human donor in good health.

The V call is TRBV12-3 or TRBV12-4, the J call TRBJ1-5; D is ambiguous. Trimming pared 5 bases from V and 0 bases from J, leaving 8 bases between. This CDR3 comprises 14 residues. The CDR3 region is CASSRSISNQPQHF. CDR3 coding DNA: TGTGCCAGCAGTCGGAGTATTAGCAATCAGCCCCAGCATTTT.

This clonotype was detected only once. V gene TRBV7-2 combines with J gene TRBJ1-2; 10 nucleotides agree with TRBD1. The V segment lost 4 bases and the J segment 7 bases; nucleotides outside the gene matches: 9. CDR1 and CDR2 (germline): SGHTA, FQGNSA. The CDR3 consists of 15 residues. In DNA form, the CDR3 reads TGTGCCAGCAGCTCCCCGGGACAGGGGTCAGGTGGCTACACCTTC. This sequence encodes CASSSPGQGSGGYTF.

V usage is TRBV20-1 and J usage is TRBJ2-4; D ambiguous. Per germline, CDR1 DFQATT and CDR2 SNEGSKA (reference sequence). The CDR3 has 13 residues. The ends were cut back, 6 bases at V and 4 bases at J, with 13 bases in the middle. CDR3: CSALLVIKNIQYF. The CDR3 DNA reads as TGCAGTGCCCTCTTGGTAATAAAAAACATTCAGTACTTC.

This chain connects TRBV4-1 to TRBJ2-6, with D uncertain. The V end was cut by 1 base, the J end by 0 bases, with 10 bases between. In germline, CDR1 is MGHRA, CDR2 YSYEKL. This CDR3 is built from 17 residues. The DNA of the CDR3 is TGCGCCAGCAGCCAAGGGGATCGGCTCTCTGGGGCCAACGTCCTGACTTTC. It specifies CASSQGDRLSGANVLTF.

This chain connects TRBV27 to TRBJ2-7, with 10 bases that match TRBD2. V was pared by 6 bases and J by 2 bases, with 7 bases of the junction left unmatched. Germline assignment: CDR1 MNHEY and CDR2 SMNVEV (reference sequence). This CDR3 comprises 15 residues. The CDR3 region is CASSHKRGGPYEQYF. CDR3 bases: TGTGCCAGCAGCCATAAGCGGGGGGGACCCTACGAGCAGTACTTC.

This sequence joins TRBV4-1 and TRBJ2-1; TRBD2 matches at 8 bases. The CDR3 consists of 17 residues. The germline V gene has CDR1 MGHRA and CDR2 YSYEKL. The junction had 11 bases not matched to a gene; V was cut back by 0 bases and J by 7 bases. CDR3 sequence: CASSQEPQRGGLNEQFF. The CDR3, as DNA: TGCGCCAGCAGCCAAGAACCCCAACGGGGGGGCCTTAATGAGCAGTTCTTC.

This clonotype was detected only once. The rearrangement joins TRBV7-9 to TRBJ2-1; no clear D. Germline CDR1 reads SEHNR; CDR2 reads FQNEAQ (reference sequence). Trimming pared 1 base from V and 10 bases from J, leaving 23 bases between. The CDR3 is 17 residues long. The DNA of the CDR3 is TGTGCCAGCAGCTTAGAGAAGTCTAATTGGCGAGGCTCGGAGCAGTTCTTC. Translating it yields CASSLEKSNWRGSEQFF.

The chain employs TRBV29-1 and TRBJ2-1; the D gene is possibly TRBD1 (6 bases). The CDR3 has 12 residues. Germline CDR1 is SQVTM and CDR2 is ANQGSEA. Between the trimmed V and J ends, which lost 4 bases and 9 bases, there was a span of 13 bases. The CDR3 loop reads CSVGTGNGEQFF. In nucleotides, the CDR3 is TGCAGCGTTGGAACAGGGAACGGTGAGCAGTTCTTC.

V usage is TRBV6-5 and J usage is TRBJ1-2; maybe TRBD1 (6 bases). Trimming pared 3 bases from V and 8 bases from J, leaving 16 bases between. This CDR3 has 14 residues. Germline V lookup: CDR1 MNHEY, CDR2 SVGAGI. The CDR3 bases are TGTGCCAGCAGTTATCATCGGGGGCCTAACGGCTACACCTTC. Translation gives CASSYHRGPNGYTF.

This sequence joins TRBV9 and TRBJ1-1; 7 bases align to TRBD1. Trimming took 5 bases from V and 4 from J; bases not matched to a gene: 8. Germline-derived CDR1 and CDR2 are SGDLS and YYNGEE. The CDR3 covers 14 residues. The CDR3 coding sequence is TGTGCCAGCAGGTCAGGGGGACTTGGCACTGAAGCTTTCTTT. Protein product: CASRSGGLGTEAFF.

DNA of the CDR3: TGTGCCAGCTCACCACAGGGGAGCTCTGGAAACACCATATATTTT. This translates into CASSPQGSSGNTIYF. The chain combines TRBV18 with TRBJ1-3; possibly TRBD1 for D (5 bases). Between the trimmed V and J ends, which lost 1 base and 0 bases, there was a span of 7 bases. Germline V lookup: CDR1 KGHSH, CDR2 LQKENI. The length of the CDR3 is 15 residues.

The chain carries TRBV5-1 and TRBJ2-7; TRBD1 matches at 9 bases. The CDR3 sequence is 14 residues long. In germline, CDR1 is SGHRS, CDR2 YFSETQ. Germline trimming cut 3 bases from V and 6 bases from J; bases unmatched to any gene: 7. CDR3 in DNA: TGCGCCAGCAGCTCCGGACAGGGGAGAAGCGAGCAGTACTTC. As protein: CASSSGQGRSEQYF.

This clonotype appeared a few times. This rearrangement joins TRBV25-1 to TRBJ1-6, with D hard to call. This CDR3 comprises 12 residues. Germline values: CDR1 MGHDK, CDR2 SYGVNS. The ends were cut back, 5 bases at V and 10 bases at J, with 9 bases in the middle. The CDR3 loop reads CASSRVSSPLHF. The CDR3 region has the DNA TGTGCCAGCAGTCGTGTCTCATCACCCCTCCACTTT.

This chain joins TRBV13 and TRBJ2-3; 8 bases agree with TRBD2. The germline V gene encodes CDR1 PRHDT and CDR2 FYEKMQ (reference sequence). J lost 2 bases, V lost 3 bases, and 4 bases had no gene match. The length of the CDR3 is 15 residues. This CDR3 is CASSFSRGATDTQYF. CDR3 bases: TGTGCCAGCAGCTTTTCGCGGGGGGCCACAGATACGCAGTATTTT.

This clonotype has a single count. V usage is TRBV12-3 or TRBV12-4 and J usage is TRBJ2-5; TRBD2 matches 12 bases. The J segment lost 7 bases and the V segment lost 5 bases, leaving 8 bases of the junction unmatched. The CDR3 totals 15 residues. The CDR3 DNA is TGTGCCAGCAGTCCTCTAGCGGGGGGGTTTTTGACCCAGTACTTC. Translation gives CASSPLAGGFLTQYF.

This clonotype was counted once. The CDR3 sequence: CASSLAGGPGETQYF. The DNA of the CDR3 is TGTGCCAGCAGCTTAGCGGGGGGGCCTGGAGAGACCCAGTACTTC. V gene TRBV5-6 combines with J gene TRBJ2-5; TRBD2 matches 10 bases. The CDR3 runs to 15 residues. The germline gives CDR1 SGHDT, CDR2 YYEEEE. V was clipped by 2 bases and J by 4 bases; unmatched bases: 5.

The chain recombines TRBV18 with TRBJ1-2; perhaps TRBD1 as D (6 bases). The length of the CDR3 is 14 residues. V was trimmed by 6 bases and J by 0 bases, leaving 11 bases between them. Germline CDR1 and CDR2: KGHSH and LQKENI. CDR3 DNA: TGTGCCAGCTCGCGCGGGGACACTAACTATGGCTACACCTTC. This translates into CASSRGDTNYGYTF.

The CDR3 here is CASRGQLNQPQHF. CDR3 DNA sequence: TGTGCCAGCCGAGGACAGCTCAATCAGCCCCAGCATTTT. The rearrangement links TRBV6-1 to TRBJ1-5; the D gene is possibly TRBD1 (6 bases). Trimming pared 8 bases from V and 3 bases from J, leaving 11 bases between. This CDR3 comprises 13 residues. Germline V gene lookup returns CDR1 MNHNS and CDR2 SASEGT.

This rearrangement joins TRBV19 to TRBJ1-5; maybe TRBD1 (5 bases). This CDR3 has 15 amino acids. Germline V gene sequence: CDR1 LNHDA, CDR2 SQIVND (reference sequence). V gave up 5 bases and J gave up 1 base, with 12 bases separating them. CDR3 bases: TGTGCCAGTAGTCCTCAGGGTAGGAGCAATCAGCCCCAGCATTTT. Its protein product is CASSPQGRSNQPQHF.

CDR3 in amino acids: CASSAPSSYNEQFF. As DNA, the CDR3 is TGTGCCAGCAGCGCCCCTAGCTCCTACAATGAGCAGTTCTTC. The rearrangement links TRBV7-2 to TRBJ2-1; D not resolved. The CDR3 covers 14 residues. V was trimmed by 5 bases and J by 0 bases, leaving 8 bases between them. Germline CDR1 and CDR2: SGHTA and FQGNSA.

In its sample, this clonotype was seen once. The chain recombines TRBV14 with TRBJ2-7; TRBD1 aligns across 7 bases. The CDR3 spans 13 residues. Per germline, CDR1 SGHDN and CDR2 FVKESK. The V segment lost 5 bases and the J segment 5 bases; nucleotides outside the gene matches: 6. CDR3 amino acids: CASSAGTENEQYF. The CDR3 region has the DNA TGTGCCAGCAGCGCCGGGACAGAAAACGAGCAGTACTTC.

J is TRBJ2-1 and V is TRBV11-2; no clear D gene. This CDR3 region has 16 residues. The ends were cut back, 5 bases at V and 5 bases at J, with 19 bases in the middle. CDR1 SGHAT and CDR2 FQNNGV come from the germline V gene. CDR3 nucleotide sequence: TGTGCCAGCAGCCGAAAGAACGATAGGTTACACAATGAGCAGTTCTTC. It translates to CASSRKNDRLHNEQFF.

The gene calls are TRBV3-1 and TRBJ1-1; 7 bases map to TRBD1. Germline CDR1 LGHDT, CDR2 YNNKEL (reference sequence). This CDR3 spans 16 amino acids. Trimming cost V 4 bases and J 5 bases; bases outside gene matches: 13. The CDR3 nucleotides read TGTGCCAGCAGCCCTATAGGACAGGCGAAGCGGACTGAAGCTTTCTTT. The encoded protein is CASSPIGQAKRTEAFF.

The V and J genes are TRBV30 and TRBJ1-4, with D possibly TRBD1 on 6 matching bases. This CDR3 is 13 amino acids long. Trimming left V 2 bases short and J 5 bases short, with 9 bases between. Germline assignment: CDR1 GTSNPN and CDR2 SVGIG (reference sequence). The DNA of the CDR3 is TGTGCCTGGAGTAGACAGGACAATGAAAAACTGTTTTTT. As protein: CAWSRQDNEKLFF.

The chain links TRBV7-3 to TRBJ1-2; 7 bases are shared with TRBD1. This CDR3 comprises 13 residues. With V trimmed by 0 bases and J by 6 bases, 1 base remained unmatched. Per the germline V gene, CDR1 is SGHTA and CDR2 is FQGTGA. The DNA of the CDR3 is TGTGCCAGCAGCTTAACACAGGGGAATGGCTACACCTTC. Amino acid sequence: CASSLTQGNGYTF.

This clonotype was recorded once. The chain couples TRBV28 to TRBJ1-2; D possibly corresponds to TRBD1 (5 bases). The V end lost 2 bases, the J end lost 5 bases, and 9 bases lay between the germline ends. The CDR3 runs 13 residues. Germline loops: CDR1 MDHEN, CDR2 SYDVKM. This CDR3 reads CASSLTTAYGYTF. The CDR3, as DNA: TGTGCCAGCAGTTTAACGACAGCTTATGGCTACACCTTC.

This chain links TRBV30 with TRBJ1-4; no clear D gene. Between the trimmed V and J ends, which lost 8 bases and 3 bases, there was a span of 10 bases. The germline CDR1 and CDR2 sequences are GTSNPN and SVGIG (reference sequence). This CDR3 is built from 12 residues. CDR3 sequence: CAHQNPNEKLFF. Written as DNA, the CDR3 is TGTGCCCATCAGAACCCTAATGAAAAACTGTTTTTT.

This chain links TRBV27 with TRBJ1-3, with a possible D match to TRBD1 (5 bases). Looked up from germline, CDR1 is MNHEY and CDR2 is SMNVEV (reference sequence). The CDR3 consists of 13 residues. With 7 bases removed from V and 4 bases from J, the gap between germline ends came to 11 bases. The CDR3 sequence: CASIGAAGNTIYF. DNA for the CDR3: TGTGCCAGCATAGGGGCAGCCGGAAACACCATATATTTT.

This sequence joins TRBV12-3 or TRBV12-4 and TRBJ1-5, with D possibly matching TRBD1 (6 bases). This CDR3 comprises 13 residues. V lost 6 bases and J lost 9, with 15 bases in between. This CDR3 is CASSPGRGGPQHF. CDR3 nucleotides: TGTGCCAGCAGCCCTGGGAGGGGGGGGCCCCAGCATTTT.